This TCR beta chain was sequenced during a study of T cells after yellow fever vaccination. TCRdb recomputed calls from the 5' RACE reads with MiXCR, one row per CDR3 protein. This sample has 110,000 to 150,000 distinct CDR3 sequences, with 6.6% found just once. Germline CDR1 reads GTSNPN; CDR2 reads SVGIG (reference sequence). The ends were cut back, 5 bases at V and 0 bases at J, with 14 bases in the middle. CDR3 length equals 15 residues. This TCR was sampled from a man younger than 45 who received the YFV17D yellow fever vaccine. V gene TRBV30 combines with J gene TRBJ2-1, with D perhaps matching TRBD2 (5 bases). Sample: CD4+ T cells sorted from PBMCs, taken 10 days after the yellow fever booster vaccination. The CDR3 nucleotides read TGTGCCTGGGGTTTTTTGGGGAGCTCCTACAATGAGCAGTTCTTC. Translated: CAWGFLGSSYNEQFF.